This TCR beta chain was profiled in a study of T cells in Graves' hyperthyroidism and ophthalmopathy. Looking at the study overall: The blood sample was taken at first diagnosis, before treatment began. The study's findings and limits: Peripheral blood also featured most of the thyroid clonotypes expanded above 0.001.

Any patient presenting with uncontrolled infection, other autoimmune disease, pregnancy or lactation was left out. When hyperthyroidism was first diagnosed, the blood sample was taken, preceding any ophthalmopathy symptoms. TCR beta CDR3 regions were amplified from RNA. During a first-round RT-PCR of the TCR CDR3, the HTBI primer set was used. TCRdb reprocessed the multiplex PCR reads with MiXCR, giving one entry per CDR3 protein. The sample contains about 290,000 distinct CDR3 sequences, 10% to 15% of which appear only once. This clonotype was observed many times. Its antigen is unidentified. This CDR3 has 15 amino acids. Germline CDR1 reads MNHEY; CDR2 reads SMNVEV (reference sequence). V was trimmed by 5 bases and J by 3 bases, leaving 17 bases between them.

The source of this sequence is a woman in her 30s with Graves' hyperthyroidism that later progressed to Graves' ophthalmopathy. The chain has TRBV27 and TRBJ2-7; D call uncertain. The sequenced sample was blood. The CDR3: CASSINTDTGYEQYF. DNA of the CDR3: TGTGCCAGCAGTATAAATACAGACACGGGCTACGAGCAGTACTTC.